This TCR beta chain is from a study of T-cell reconstitution after alpha-beta-depleted transplantation in children. Study-level results: Fresh T-cell production supplied most of the T-cell counts and diversity seen one year after transplant. Surviving recipient T cells and thymic progenitors underlay high day-60 TCRbeta diversity in some patients. As was reported, about two months after transplant, alpha-beta T cells came from several hundred expanded graft clones.

Unique molecular identifiers tagged the TCRbeta library. TCRdb re-called the PCR reads with MiXCR, one entry per CDR3 protein. The sample lists around 180,000 distinct CDR3 sequences, 11% occurring once. This clonotype occurred many times. Its antigen is as yet unknown. Germline and junction disagree at one end, which may indicate a read error. Germline assignment: CDR1 SGHRS and CDR2 YFSETQ. The CDR3 has 14 residues. The sequence derives from a boy between 2 and 10 years old with acute myeloid leukemia, due to receive a stem cell transplant. The V call is TRBV5-1, the J call TRBJ2-7; D gene uncertain. The starting material was PBMCs, obtained before TCRalphabeta/CD19-depleted stem cell transplant. The CDR3 protein is CASTLGTTSYEQYF. The CDR3 bases are TGCGCCAGCACCTTGGGTACTACGTCCTACGAGCAGTACTTC. Variable domain in full (rest from reference TRBV5-1 and TRBJ2-7): KAGVTQTPRYLIKTRGQQVTLSCSPISGHRSVSWYQQTPGQGLQFLFEYFSETQRNKGNFPGRFSGRQFSNSRSEMNVSTLELGDSALYLCASTLGTTSYEQYFGPGTRLTVT.